This T cell receptor beta chain was sequenced for a study of OX40 agonist ivuxolimab in advanced cancers. Prior autoimmune disease or systemic immunosuppression barred patients. Sequenced by immunoSEQ multiplex PCR; TCRdb stores in-frame clones only, minus some. Here the sample spans 50,000 to 55,000 clones, about 88% being singletons. The TCR comes from an adult with an advanced solid tumor such as melanoma, head and neck, liver or kidney cancer. The material sequenced was CD4+ or CD8+ T cells sorted from blood, taken in a trial of the OX40 agonist ivuxolimab.

The CDR3 DNA follows: TGTGCCAGCAGCCACGGACGGGTGACCTACGAGCAGTACTTC. Translation: CASSHGRVTYEQYF. The gene calls are TRBV7-8 and TRBJ2-7; D uncertain. The CDR3 sequence is 14 residues long. V gave up 5 bases and J gave up 2 bases, with 13 bases separating them. CDR1 and CDR2 (germline): SGHVS, FQNEAQ.